The source of this TCR beta chain is a study of beta chain features in type 1 diabetes. TCRB transcripts that were expressed got sequenced, as all of the isolated RNA had been reverse transcribed. Assay: immunoSEQ multiplex PCR; the TCRdb copy retains only in-frame clones and omits some. The sample comprises 220,000 or so clones, around 65% of which are singletons, and approximately 0.05% rests with the top ten. CDR1 and CDR2 from the germline V gene are LGHNA and YSLEER. V lost 1 base and J 3 bases, leaving 10 bases between the germline ends. CDR3 length equals 15 residues. There are a few counts of this clone. This CDR3 is also generated by other DNA sequences in the sample.

The TCR originated in a man aged 25 to 40 in good health. This rearrangement joins TRBV4-3 to TRBJ2-1, with TRBD1 as a possible D gene (7 bases). The sequenced material came from naive CD4+ T cells from blood. CDR3 coding DNA: TGCGCCAGCAGCCAAGGCGGGACAGTCTACAATGAGCAGTTCTTC. Translating it yields CASSQGGTVYNEQFF.